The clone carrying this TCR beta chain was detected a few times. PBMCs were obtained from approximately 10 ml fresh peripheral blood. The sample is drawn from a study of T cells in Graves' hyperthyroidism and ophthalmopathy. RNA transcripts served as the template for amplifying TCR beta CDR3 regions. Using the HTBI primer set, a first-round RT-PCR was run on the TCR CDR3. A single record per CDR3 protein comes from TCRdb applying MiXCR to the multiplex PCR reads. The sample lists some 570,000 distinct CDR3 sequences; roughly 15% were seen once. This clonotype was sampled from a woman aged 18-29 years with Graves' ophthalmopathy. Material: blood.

CDR3 DNA sequence: TGCAGTGCTCGGGGGGTCCTCAGGGGGGACAATGAGCAGTTCTTC. Its translation is CSARGVLRGDNEQFF. This chain uses TRBV20-1 with TRBJ2-1; D is tentatively TRBD1 or TRBD2 (7 bases each). The V end was cut by 5 bases, the J end by 5 bases, with 19 bases between. The CDR3 runs to 15 residues. Germline-derived CDR1 and CDR2 are DFQATT and SNEGSKA (reference sequence).